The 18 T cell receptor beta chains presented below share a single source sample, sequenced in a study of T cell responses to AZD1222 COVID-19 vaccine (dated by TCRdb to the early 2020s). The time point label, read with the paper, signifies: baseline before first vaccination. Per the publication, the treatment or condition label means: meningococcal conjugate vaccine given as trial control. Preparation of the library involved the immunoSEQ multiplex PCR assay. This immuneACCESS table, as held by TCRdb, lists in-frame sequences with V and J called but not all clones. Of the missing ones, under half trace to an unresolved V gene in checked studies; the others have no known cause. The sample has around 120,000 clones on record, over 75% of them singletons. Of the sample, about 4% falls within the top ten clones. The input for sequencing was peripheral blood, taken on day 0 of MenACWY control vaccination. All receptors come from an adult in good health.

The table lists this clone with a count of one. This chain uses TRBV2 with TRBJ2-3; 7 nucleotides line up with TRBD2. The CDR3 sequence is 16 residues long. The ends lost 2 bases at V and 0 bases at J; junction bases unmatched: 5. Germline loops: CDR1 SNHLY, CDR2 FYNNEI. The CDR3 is CASSEKAGESTDTQYF. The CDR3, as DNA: TGTGCCAGCAGTGAAAAGGCGGGGGAGAGCACAGATACGCAGTATTTT.

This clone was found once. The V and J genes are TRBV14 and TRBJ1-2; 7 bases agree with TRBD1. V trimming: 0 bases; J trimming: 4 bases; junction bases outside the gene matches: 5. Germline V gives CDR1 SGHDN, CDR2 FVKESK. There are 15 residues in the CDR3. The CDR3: CASSQDVRGSYGYTF. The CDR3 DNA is TGTGCCAGCAGCCAAGATGTCAGGGGGTCCTATGGCTACACCTTC.

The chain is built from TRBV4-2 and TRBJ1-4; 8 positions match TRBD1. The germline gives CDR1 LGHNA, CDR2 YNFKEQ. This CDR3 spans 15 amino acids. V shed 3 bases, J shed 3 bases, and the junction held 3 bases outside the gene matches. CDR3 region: CASSQYRGANEKLFF. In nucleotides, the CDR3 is TGTGCCAGCAGCCAGTACAGGGGGGCTAATGAAAAACTGTTTTTT.

CDR3 DNA sequence: TGCGCCAGCAGCCGTTCTAGCGGGGGCCAGCAGGAGCAGTTCTTC. Amino acid sequence: CASSRSSGGQQEQFF. The V and J genes are TRBV5-1 and TRBJ2-1, with 10 nucleotides matching TRBD2. This CDR3 spans 15 amino acids. Germline lookup yields CDR1 SGHRS and CDR2 YFSETQ. V gave up 4 bases and J gave up 10 bases; unmatched junction bases: 11.

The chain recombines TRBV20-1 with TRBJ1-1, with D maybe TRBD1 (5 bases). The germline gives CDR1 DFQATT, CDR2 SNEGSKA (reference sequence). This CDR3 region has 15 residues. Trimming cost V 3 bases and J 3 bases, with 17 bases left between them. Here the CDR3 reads CSASSLRESYTEAFF. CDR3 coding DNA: TGCAGTGCTAGTTCGCTCAGGGAGTCCTACACTGAAGCTTTCTTT.

The CDR3 DNA is TGTGCCAGCAGCGTAGGGACTAGCATGGAGACCCAGTACTTC. This encodes CASSVGTSMETQYF. V gene TRBV9 combines with J gene TRBJ2-5, with 8 bases that match TRBD2. After removal of 0 bases from V and 5 bases from J, the junction contained 3 bases not matched to a gene. CDR3 length: 14 residues. Germline values: CDR1 SGDLS, CDR2 YYNGEE.

CDR3 in DNA: TGTGCCAGCAGCCTACAACAGGGGAAGGATGAAAAACTGTTTTTT. Protein: CASSLQQGKDEKLFF. The gene calls are TRBV11-3 and TRBJ1-4, with 7 bases that match TRBD1. The CDR3 sequence is 15 residues long. The ends lost 5 bases at V and 6 bases at J; junction bases unmatched: 9. Germline CDR1 reads SGHNT; CDR2 reads YENEEA.

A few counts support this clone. This chain's CDR3 is CASSIGIRGGGLNTEAFF. The CDR3 nucleotides are TGTGCCAGTAGTATCGGGATCAGGGGCGGGGGTCTGAACACTGAAGCTTTCTTT. This sequence joins TRBV19 and TRBJ1-1; D may be TRBD1 (6 bases). Trimming stripped 3 bases from V and 0 bases from J, with 20 bases between. CDR1 and CDR2 (germline): LNHDA, SQIVND (reference sequence). CDR3 size: 18 residues.

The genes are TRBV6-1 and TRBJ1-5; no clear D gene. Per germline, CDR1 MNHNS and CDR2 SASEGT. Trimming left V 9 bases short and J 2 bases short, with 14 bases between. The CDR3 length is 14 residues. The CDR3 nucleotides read TGTGCCAGTTCAGGTTGGGGAGGCAATCAGCCCCAGCATTTT. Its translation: CASSGWGGNQPQHF.

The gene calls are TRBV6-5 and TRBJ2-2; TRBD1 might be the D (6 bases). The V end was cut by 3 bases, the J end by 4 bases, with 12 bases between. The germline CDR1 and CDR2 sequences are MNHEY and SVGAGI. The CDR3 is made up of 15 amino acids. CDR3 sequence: CASSYGQGSTGELFF. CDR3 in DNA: TGTGCCAGCAGTTATGGTCAGGGGTCCACCGGGGAGCTGTTTTTT.

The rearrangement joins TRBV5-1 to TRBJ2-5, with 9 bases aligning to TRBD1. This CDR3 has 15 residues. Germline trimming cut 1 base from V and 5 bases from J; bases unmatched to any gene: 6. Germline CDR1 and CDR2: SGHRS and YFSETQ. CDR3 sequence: CASSLSNTGGETQYF. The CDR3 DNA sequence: TGCGCCAGCAGCTTGTCCAATACAGGGGGCGAGACCCAGTACTTC.

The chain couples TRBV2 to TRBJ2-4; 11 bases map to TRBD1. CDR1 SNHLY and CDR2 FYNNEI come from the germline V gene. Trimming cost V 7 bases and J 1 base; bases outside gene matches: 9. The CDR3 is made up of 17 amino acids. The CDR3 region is CASTRDRGLGAKNIQYF. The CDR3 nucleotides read TGTGCCAGCACCCGGGACAGGGGGTTGGGGGCCAAAAACATTCAGTACTTC.

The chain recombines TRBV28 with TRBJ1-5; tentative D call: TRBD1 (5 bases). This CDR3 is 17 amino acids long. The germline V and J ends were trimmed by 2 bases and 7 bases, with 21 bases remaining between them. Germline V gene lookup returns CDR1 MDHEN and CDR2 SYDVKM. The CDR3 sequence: CASSLRAGLLGLQPQHF. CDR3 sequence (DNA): TGTGCCAGCAGTTTAAGGGCAGGGCTTTTGGGTCTACAGCCCCAGCATTTT.

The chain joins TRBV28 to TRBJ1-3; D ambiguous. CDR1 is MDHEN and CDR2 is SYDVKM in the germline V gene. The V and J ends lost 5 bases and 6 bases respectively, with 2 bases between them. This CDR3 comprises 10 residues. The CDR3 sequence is CASSANTIYF. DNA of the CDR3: TGTGCCAGCAGTGCAAACACCATATATTTT.

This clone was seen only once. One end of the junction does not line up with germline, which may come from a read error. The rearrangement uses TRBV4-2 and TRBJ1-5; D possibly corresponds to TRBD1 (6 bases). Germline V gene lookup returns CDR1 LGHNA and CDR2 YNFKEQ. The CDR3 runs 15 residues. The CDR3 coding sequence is TGTGCCAGCAACCAAGATGGGTCAGGGGATCAGCCCCAGCATTTT. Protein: CASNQDGSGDQPQHF.

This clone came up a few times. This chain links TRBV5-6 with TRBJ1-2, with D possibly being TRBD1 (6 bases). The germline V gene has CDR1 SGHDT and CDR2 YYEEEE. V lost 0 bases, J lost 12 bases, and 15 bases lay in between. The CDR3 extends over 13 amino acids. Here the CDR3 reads CASSLAGAYRDTF. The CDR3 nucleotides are TGTGCCAGCAGCTTGGCCGGAGCCTACAGGGACACCTTC.

CDR3 region: CASSWTGSSYEQYF. Written as DNA, the CDR3 is TGTGCCAGCAGTTGGACAGGGAGTTCCTACGAGCAGTACTTC. The chain uses TRBV28 and TRBJ2-7; 8 bases match TRBD1. CDR1 is MDHEN, CDR2 SYDVKM, per germline. There are 14 residues in the CDR3. V lost 4 bases, J lost 1 base, and 3 bases stayed unmatched. Filled out from reference TRBV28 and TRBJ2-7, the complete variable domain reads DVKVTQSSRYLVKRTGEKVFLECVQDMDHENMFWYRQDPGLGLRLIYFSYDVKMKEKGDIPEGYSVSREKKERFSLILESASTNQTSMYLCASSWTGSSYEQYFGPGTRLTVT.

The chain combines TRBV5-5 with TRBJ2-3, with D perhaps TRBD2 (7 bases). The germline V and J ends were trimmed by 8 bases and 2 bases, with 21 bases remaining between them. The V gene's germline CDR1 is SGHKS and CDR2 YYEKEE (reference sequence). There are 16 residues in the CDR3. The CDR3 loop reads CASCRGLRDYTDTQYF. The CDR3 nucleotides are TGTGCCAGTTGCCGGGGGCTCCGGGACTACACAGATACGCAGTATTTT.